The T cell receptor beta chain under discussion was sequenced for a study of OX40 agonist ivuxolimab in advanced cancers. This CDR3 contains 17 residues. Germline values: CDR1 SGHRS, CDR2 YFSETQ. Losses at the gene ends were 3 bases for V and 3 bases for J; bases not matched to a gene: 12. This table comes from immunoSEQ multiplex PCR, and its TCRdb copy is limited to in-frame clones, with some not included. The sample has about 64,000 clones, under 95% seen once. This clone occurred once. The sequenced sample was CD4+ or CD8+ T cells sorted from blood, obtained in a trial of the OX40 agonist ivuxolimab. This TCR derives from an adult with an advanced solid tumor such as melanoma, head and neck, liver or kidney cancer. V and J are TRBV5-1 and TRBJ2-1; 7 bases are shared with TRBD2. Here the CDR3 DNA reads TGCGCCAGCAGCTCGCGTGGGGACTACAAAAACTACAATGAGCAGTTCTTC. Residues: CASSSRGDYKNYNEQFF.